These 27 T cell receptor beta chains originate from one sample sequenced in a study of PD-1 blockade in classical Hodgkin lymphoma. Libraries were prepared by immunoSEQ multiplex PCR; TCRdb keeps only in-frame clonotypes and omits some of them. The table records around 30,000 clones, approximately 90% of them present only once. The time point: cycle 4 day 1 (C4D1), after about 6 weeks of nivolumab. Every single patient, without exception, relapsed after autologous stem cell transplantation, and brentuximab vedotin exposure varied. CD4+ T cells were purified from thawed PBMCs by magnetic negative selection. The input for sequencing was CD4+ T cells from blood, taken before the fourth cycle of nivolumab. The receptors were gathered from a human donor with classical Hodgkin lymphoma.

The CDR3 DNA reads TGTGCCAGCAAGCTAGGGATCTACAATGAGCAGTTCTTC. This sequence encodes CASKLGIYNEQFF. The rearrangement joins TRBV2 to TRBJ2-1; no definite D call. Germline-derived CDR1 and CDR2 are SNHLY and FYNNEI. Between the trimmed V and J ends, which lost 7 bases and 3 bases, there was a span of 10 bases. The CDR3 spans 13 residues.

In its sample, this clone was seen a few times. The rearrangement uses TRBV9 and TRBJ1-2; 7 bases line up with TRBD1. The CDR3 is 15 amino acids. Germline CDR1 SGDLS, CDR2 YYNGEE. V trimming: 3 bases; J trimming: 2 bases; junction bases outside the gene matches: 7. The DNA for the CDR3 is TGTGCCAGCAGCGCCCTACCGGGACAGAACTATGGCTACACCTTC. Translating gives CASSALPGQNYGYTF.

This clone was observed a single time. The V gene is TRBV5-1, the J gene TRBJ2-7; 11 positions match TRBD2. The CDR3 spans 16 residues. V dropped 4 bases and J dropped 5; count of bases not matched to a gene: 11. Germline values: CDR1 SGHRS, CDR2 YFSETQ. The DNA for the CDR3 is TGCGCCAGCAGCATCCGACTAGCGGGGTCTCAAGACGAGCAGTACTTC. It encodes CASSIRLAGSQDEQYF.

The CDR3 here is CASSVGAGNTIYF. The CDR3 DNA sequence: TGTGCCAGTAGTGTCGGGGCCGGAAACACCATATATTTT. The chain is built from TRBV19 and TRBJ1-3; perhaps TRBD1 as D (5 bases). Deletions cut 5 bases from V and 4 bases from J, with 9 bases between. This CDR3 spans 13 amino acids. The germline CDR1 and CDR2 sequences are LNHDA and SQIVND (reference sequence).

The V gene is TRBV5-1, the J gene TRBJ2-1; D perhaps matches TRBD1 (6 bases). The CDR3 is 15 amino acids. Germline CDR1 SGHRS, CDR2 YFSETQ. V dropped 2 bases and J dropped 3 bases, with 12 bases sitting between them. The CDR3 DNA reads as TGCGCCAGCAGCTTACCCGGGACAAACTACAATGAGCAGTTCTTC. Residues: CASSLPGTNYNEQFF.

The rearrangement joins TRBV9 to TRBJ2-5; 14 nucleotides agree with TRBD2. This CDR3 has 16 residues. V gave up 2 bases and J gave up 5 bases; unmatched junction bases: 5. Per the germline V gene, CDR1 is SGDLS and CDR2 is YYNGEE. The CDR3 loop reads CASSVEGLAGVETQYF. DNA of the CDR3: TGTGCCAGCAGCGTGGAGGGACTAGCGGGAGTGGAGACCCAGTACTTC.

The chain carries TRBV7-2 and TRBJ2-5; 13 nucleotides agree with TRBD2. Germline CDR1 and CDR2: SGHTA and FQGNSA. Germline trimming cut 5 bases from V and 4 bases from J; bases unmatched to any gene: 7. The CDR3 length is 16 residues. CDR3 DNA sequence: TGTGCCAGCAGCCCCAGACTAGCGGGAGGCCCAGAGACCCAGTACTTC. This sequence encodes CASSPRLAGGPETQYF. Based on the CDR3 plus reference TRBV7-2 and TRBJ2-5, the full variable domain is GAGVSQSPSNKVTEKGKDVELRCDPISGHTALYWYRQSLGQGLEFLIYFQGNSAPDKSGLPSDRFSAERTGGSVSTLTIQRTQQEDSAVYLCASSPRLAGGPETQYFGPGTRLLVL.

DNA for the CDR3: TGCAGCGTTGATATTCTGGGGTGGGAGACCCAGTACTTC. It specifies CSVDILGWETQYF. The gene calls are TRBV29-1 and TRBJ2-5; D is uncertain. The CDR3 spans 13 residues. Trimming cost V 3 bases and J 5 bases, with 13 bases left between them. The germline gives CDR1 SQVTM, CDR2 ANQGSEA.

DNA for the CDR3: TGTGCCAGCAGCTTAGACAGGGACGGGCAGCCCCAGCATTTT. Residues: CASSLDRDGQPQHF. The chain employs TRBV7-8 and TRBJ1-5; TRBD1 might be the D (6 bases). Trimming took 1 base from V and 7 from J, leaving 11 bases between them. Germline V lookup: CDR1 SGHVS, CDR2 FQNEAQ. The length of the CDR3 is 14 residues. The variable domain in full, completed from reference TRBV7-8 and TRBJ1-5, reads GAGVSQSPRYKVAKRGQDVALRCDPISGHVSLFWYQQALGQGPEFLTYFQNEAQLDKSGLPSDRFFAERPEGSVSTLKIQRTQQEDSAVYLCASSLDRDGQPQHFGDGTRLSIL.

The chain employs TRBV11-2 and TRBJ2-5; 7 nucleotides align to TRBD2. The CDR3 has 16 amino acids. Losses at the gene ends were 5 bases for V and 2 bases for J; bases not matched to a gene: 11. Germline lookup yields CDR1 SGHAT and CDR2 FQNNGV. The DNA of the CDR3 is TGTGCCAGCAGCGAACCTGGAGCGGGACCACAAGAGACCCAGTACTTC. Its translation is CASSEPGAGPQETQYF.

The chain couples TRBV5-1 to TRBJ2-7, with D hard to call. The V end lost 0 bases, the J end lost 2 bases, and 6 bases lay between the germline ends. This CDR3 is 13 amino acids long. CDR1 is SGHRS, CDR2 YFSETQ, per germline. CDR3 region: CASSLGDAYEQYF. In DNA, the CDR3 is TGCGCCAGCAGCTTGGGGGATGCCTACGAGCAGTACTTC.

This chain joins TRBV27 and TRBJ1-4, with D perhaps TRBD1 (6 bases). V lost 4 bases to trimming and J lost 7 bases, with 16 bases between them. The CDR3 is 15 amino acids. Germline V gene data show CDR1 as MNHEY and CDR2 as SMNVEV (reference sequence). The CDR3 DNA reads as TGTGCCAGCAGTTCCCCTGGGGGGGCTCTTGAAAAACTGTTTTTT. This gives the protein CASSSPGGALEKLFF.

The chain is built from TRBV19 and TRBJ2-3; D might be TRBD2 (6 bases). Trimming pared 2 bases from V and 5 bases from J, leaving 11 bases between. The length of the CDR3 is 14 residues. The V gene's germline CDR1 is LNHDA and CDR2 SQIVND (reference sequence). CDR3 nucleotide sequence: TGTGCCAGTAGTATACCAGGGCGGGGAGATACGCAGTATTTT. It specifies CASSIPGRGDTQYF.

In this sample, this clone turned up once. This rearrangement joins TRBV19 to TRBJ1-1; tentatively, D is TRBD1 (5 bases). The germline gives CDR1 LNHDA, CDR2 SQIVND (reference sequence). This CDR3 region has 12 residues. Trimming took off 5 bases at V and 4 bases at J, with 8 bases between the two ends. The CDR3 DNA is TGTGCCAGTAGTGACAGAGGCACTGAAGCTTTCTTT. The encoded protein is CASSDRGTEAFF.

V usage is TRBV6-5 and J usage is TRBJ2-7; 8 positions match TRBD2. The germline gives CDR1 MNHEY, CDR2 SVGAGI. This CDR3 has 15 residues. Germline trimming cut 7 bases from V and 6 bases from J; bases unmatched to any gene: 14. CDR3 sequence: CASTPTNGRVGEQYF. CDR3 sequence (DNA): TGTGCCAGCACCCCCACTAACGGGAGGGTAGGCGAGCAGTACTTC.

The rearrangement joins TRBV2 to TRBJ1-4, with D tentatively TRBD1 (5 bases). The CDR3 is 13 amino acids. V was clipped by 0 bases and J by 13 bases, with 12 bases between them. In germline, CDR1 is SNHLY, CDR2 FYNNEI. The CDR3: CASSEAGQLGLFF. The CDR3 DNA reads TGTGCCAGCAGTGAAGCGGGGCAGCTAGGACTGTTTTTT.

The CDR3 DNA reads TGTGCCAGCTCTAGAACTGGGTTCACCTACGAGCAGTACTTC. This sequence encodes CASSRTGFTYEQYF. J is TRBJ2-7 and V is TRBV6-5, with D unresolved. The CDR3 is 14 amino acids. In germline, CDR1 is MNHEY, CDR2 SVGAGI. Trimming shortened V by 8 bases and J by 2 bases, and 16 bases separated the two germline ends.

The chain couples TRBV7-6 to TRBJ2-1, with D possibly matching TRBD2 (5 bases). V gave up 1 base and J gave up 4 bases, with 8 bases separating them. The germline gives CDR1 SGHVS, CDR2 FNYEAQ. This CDR3 contains 14 residues. The CDR3 coding sequence is TGTGCCAGCAGCTTAGGAGAGGGATACAATGAGCAGTTCTTC. This translates into CASSLGEGYNEQFF.

A single count supports this clone. This chain joins TRBV28 and TRBJ2-5; 11 positions agree with TRBD2. Per germline, CDR1 MDHEN and CDR2 SYDVKM. The CDR3 contains 17 residues. The ends lost 3 bases at V and 2 bases at J; junction bases unmatched: 8. CDR3: CASSLPTTSGTQETQYF. CDR3 DNA sequence: TGTGCCAGCAGTTTGCCCACGACTAGCGGGACTCAAGAGACCCAGTACTTC. Looking up the rest from reference TRBV28 and TRBJ2-5 gives the full variable domain: DVKVTQSSRYLVKRTGEKVFLECVQDMDHENMFWYRQDPGLGLRLIYFSYDVKMKEKGDIPEGYSVSREKKERFSLILESASTNQTSMYLCASSLPTTSGTQETQYFGPGTRLLVL.

The genes are TRBV15 and TRBJ1-2; no reliable D call. Germline V gene sequence: CDR1 LNHNV, CDR2 YYDKDF (reference sequence). The CDR3 is 16 residues long. V was pared by 5 bases and J by 1 base, with 17 bases between. CDR3 nucleotide sequence: TGTGCCACCAGCCCCCGGGTATCTAGGGTTAACTATGGCTACACCTTC. Residues: CATSPRVSRVNYGYTF.

The chain carries TRBV28 and TRBJ1-4; 7 bases match TRBD1. The germline gives CDR1 MDHEN, CDR2 SYDVKM. The CDR3 has 15 amino acids. V shed 7 bases, J shed 5 bases, and the junction held 10 bases outside the gene matches. CDR3 nucleotides: TGTGCCAGCACTCGAAGCGGACAGGCAAATGAAAAACTGTTTTTT. Its translation is CASTRSGQANEKLFF.

Note on this clone: A read error may produce the germline difference seen at one junction end. The chain couples TRBV6-1 to TRBJ1-2; TRBD1 is a possible D gene (5 bases). This CDR3 comprises 10 residues. Germline V gives CDR1 MNHNS, CDR2 SASEGT. The CDR3 DNA reads TGTGCCAGTACAGGCCCCATGCCCGCCTTC. Translation gives CASTGPMPAF.

This clone was seen only once. The V and J genes are TRBV7-8 and TRBJ2-2; 7 positions agree with TRBD2. This CDR3 has 16 residues. The junction had 11 bases not matched to a gene; V was cut back by 3 bases and J by 7 bases. Per germline, CDR1 SGHVS and CDR2 FQNEAQ. CDR3 nucleotides: TGTGCCAGCAGCTTTCTCCCCCGGGGCGGGGGCGGGGAGCTGTTTTTT. It yields the protein CASSFLPRGGGGELFF.

The rearrangement uses TRBV28 and TRBJ1-4, with TRBD1 matching over 10 bases. The CDR3 contains 16 residues. The V gene end was trimmed by 5 bases and the J gene end by 7 bases; junction bases not matched to a gene: 10. The germline CDR1 and CDR2 sequences are MDHEN and SYDVKM. CDR3 amino acids: CASSPSPGQGSEKLFF. The CDR3 DNA is TGTGCCAGCAGTCCAAGCCCGGGACAGGGGAGTGAAAAACTGTTTTTT.

This chain joins TRBV5-1 and TRBJ1-1, with TRBD1 identical over 7 bases. Trimming removed 4 bases from V and 1 base from J; junction bases left unmatched: 10. Germline CDR1 SGHRS, CDR2 YFSETQ. The CDR3 runs to 16 residues. DNA for the CDR3: TGCGCCAGCAGCCCCCGGGACAGCGACGGGAACACTGAAGCTTTCTTT. Its translation: CASSPRDSDGNTEAFF.

This rearrangement joins TRBV6-4 to TRBJ1-2; D gene unclear. The CDR3 covers 13 residues. Trimming pared 2 bases from V and 4 bases from J, leaving 8 bases between. The germline V gene has CDR1 MRHNA and CDR2 SNTAGT. CDR3 in amino acids: CASSDPPGYGYTF. CDR3 bases: TGTGCCAGCAGTGACCCGCCAGGCTATGGCTACACCTTC.

The chain has TRBV5-4 and TRBJ2-7; D not resolved. This CDR3 has 13 amino acids. Germline-derived CDR1 and CDR2 are SGHNT and YYREEE (reference sequence). Trimming pared 4 bases from V and 2 bases from J, leaving 10 bases between. CDR3 loop: CASSPPGAYEQYF. The CDR3, as DNA: TGTGCCAGCAGCCCTCCTGGAGCCTACGAGCAGTACTTC.